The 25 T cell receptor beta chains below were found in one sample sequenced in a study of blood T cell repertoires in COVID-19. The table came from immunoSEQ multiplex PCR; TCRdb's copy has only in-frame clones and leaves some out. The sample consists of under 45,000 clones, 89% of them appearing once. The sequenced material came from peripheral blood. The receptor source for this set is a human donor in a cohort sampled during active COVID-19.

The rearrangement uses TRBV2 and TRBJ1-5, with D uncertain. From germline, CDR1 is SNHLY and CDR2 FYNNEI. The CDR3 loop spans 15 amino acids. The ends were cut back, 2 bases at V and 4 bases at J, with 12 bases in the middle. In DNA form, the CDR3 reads TGTGCCAGCAGTGAACCGCTACCCGGTAATCAGCCCCAGCATTTT. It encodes CASSEPLPGNQPQHF.

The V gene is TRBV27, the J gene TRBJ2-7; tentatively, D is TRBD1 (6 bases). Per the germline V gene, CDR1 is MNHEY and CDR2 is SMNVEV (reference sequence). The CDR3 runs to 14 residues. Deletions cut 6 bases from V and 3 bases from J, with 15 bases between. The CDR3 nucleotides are TGTGCCAGCAGATCCTACGACAGGTACTACGAGCAGTACTTC. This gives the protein CASRSYDRYYEQYF.

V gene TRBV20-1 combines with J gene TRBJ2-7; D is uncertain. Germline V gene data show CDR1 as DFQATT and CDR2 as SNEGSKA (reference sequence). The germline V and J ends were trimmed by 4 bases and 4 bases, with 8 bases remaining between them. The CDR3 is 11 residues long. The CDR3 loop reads CSATDGYEQYF. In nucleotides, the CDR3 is TGCAGTGCTACCGACGGGTACGAGCAGTACTTC.

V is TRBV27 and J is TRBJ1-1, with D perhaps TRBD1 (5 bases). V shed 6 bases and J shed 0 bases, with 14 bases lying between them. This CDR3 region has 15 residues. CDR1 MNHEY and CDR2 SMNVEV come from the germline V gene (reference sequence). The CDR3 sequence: CASRAAGNMNTEAFF. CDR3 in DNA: TGTGCCAGCAGGGCGGCAGGGAATATGAACACTGAAGCTTTCTTT.

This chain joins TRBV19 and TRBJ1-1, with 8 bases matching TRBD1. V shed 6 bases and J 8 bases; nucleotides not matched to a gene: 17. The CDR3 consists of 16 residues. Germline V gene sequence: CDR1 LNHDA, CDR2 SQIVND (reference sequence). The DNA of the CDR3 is TGTGCCAGTAGCCCTAGCTTCGGACAGGGCCTATCGGAAGCTTTCTTT. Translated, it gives CASSPSFGQGLSEAFF.

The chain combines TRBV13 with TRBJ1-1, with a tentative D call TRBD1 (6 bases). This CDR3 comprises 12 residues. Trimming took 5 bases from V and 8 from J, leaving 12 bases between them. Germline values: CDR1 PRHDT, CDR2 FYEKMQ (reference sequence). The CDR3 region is CASSPGHPEAFF. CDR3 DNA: TGTGCCAGCAGCCCGGGACATCCGGAAGCTTTCTTT.

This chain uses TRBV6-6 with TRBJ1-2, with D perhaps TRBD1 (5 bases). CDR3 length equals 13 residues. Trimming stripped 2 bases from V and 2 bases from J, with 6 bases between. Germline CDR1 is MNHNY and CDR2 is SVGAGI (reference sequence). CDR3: CASSYGQNYGYTF. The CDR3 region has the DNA TGTGCCAGCAGTTACGGACAAAACTATGGCTACACCTTC.

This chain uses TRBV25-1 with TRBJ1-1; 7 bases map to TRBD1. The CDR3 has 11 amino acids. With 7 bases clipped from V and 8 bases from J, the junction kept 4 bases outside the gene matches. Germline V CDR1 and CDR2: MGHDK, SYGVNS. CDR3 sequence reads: CASKRTGEAFF. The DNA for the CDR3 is TGTGCCAGCAAGAGGACAGGAGAAGCTTTCTTT.

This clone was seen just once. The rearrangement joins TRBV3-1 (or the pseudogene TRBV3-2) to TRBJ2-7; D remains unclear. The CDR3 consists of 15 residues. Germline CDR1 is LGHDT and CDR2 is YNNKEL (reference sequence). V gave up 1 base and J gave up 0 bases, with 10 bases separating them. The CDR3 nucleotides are TGTGCCAGCAGCCAAGGGTCGGTGAGCTCCTACGAGCAGTACTTC. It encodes CASSQGSVSSYEQYF.

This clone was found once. CDR3 coding DNA: TGTGCCAGCTCACCCCTACCCTCGGGGGGTGGTGACTCCTACGAGCAGTACTTC. This encodes CASSPLPSGGGDSYEQYF. This sequence joins TRBV18 and TRBJ2-7; 7 bases align to TRBD2. The CDR3 loop spans 18 amino acids. V lost 3 bases and J lost 0; bases outside the gene matches: 14. From germline, CDR1 is KGHSH and CDR2 LQKENI.

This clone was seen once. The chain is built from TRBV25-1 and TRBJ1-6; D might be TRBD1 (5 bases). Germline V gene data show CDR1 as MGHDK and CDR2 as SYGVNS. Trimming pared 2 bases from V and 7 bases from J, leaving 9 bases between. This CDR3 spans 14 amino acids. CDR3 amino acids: CASSEQGRNSPLHF. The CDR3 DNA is TGTGCCAGCAGTGAACAGGGCAGAAATTCACCCCTCCACTTT.

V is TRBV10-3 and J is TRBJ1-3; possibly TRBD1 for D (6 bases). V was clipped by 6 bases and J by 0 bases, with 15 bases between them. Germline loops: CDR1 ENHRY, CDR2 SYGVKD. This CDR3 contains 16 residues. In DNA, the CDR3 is TGTGCCATCAGGCATGGACAGCAACTCTCTGGAAACACCATATATTTT. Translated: CAIRHGQQLSGNTIYF.

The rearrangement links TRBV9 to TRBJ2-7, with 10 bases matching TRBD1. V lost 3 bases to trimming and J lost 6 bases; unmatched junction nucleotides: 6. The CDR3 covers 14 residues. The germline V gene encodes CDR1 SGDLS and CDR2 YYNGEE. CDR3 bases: TGTGCCAGCAGCGCCGGGACAGGGGTGCGCGAGCAGTACTTC. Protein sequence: CASSAGTGVREQYF.

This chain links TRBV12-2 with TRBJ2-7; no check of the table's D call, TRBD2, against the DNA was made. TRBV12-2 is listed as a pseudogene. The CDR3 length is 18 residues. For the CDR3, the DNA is TGTGCAAGTCGCTTAACTTCGGTCGGGGTCCCTTATGACGGAGAGCAGTACTTC. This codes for CASRLTSVGVPYDGEQYF.

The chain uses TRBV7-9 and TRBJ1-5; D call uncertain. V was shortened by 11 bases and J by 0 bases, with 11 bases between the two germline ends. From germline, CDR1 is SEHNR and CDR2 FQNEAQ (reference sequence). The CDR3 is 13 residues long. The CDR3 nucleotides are TGTGCCCTCGAGGTGGATAGCAATCAGCCCCAGCATTTT. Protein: CALEVDSNQPQHF. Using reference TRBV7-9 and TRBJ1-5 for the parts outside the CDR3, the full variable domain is DTGVSQNPRHKITKRGQNVTFRCDPISEHNRLYWYRQTLGQGPEFLTYFQNEAQLEKSRLLSDRFSAERPKGSFSTLEIQRTEQGDSAMYLCALEVDSNQPQHFGDGTRLSIL.

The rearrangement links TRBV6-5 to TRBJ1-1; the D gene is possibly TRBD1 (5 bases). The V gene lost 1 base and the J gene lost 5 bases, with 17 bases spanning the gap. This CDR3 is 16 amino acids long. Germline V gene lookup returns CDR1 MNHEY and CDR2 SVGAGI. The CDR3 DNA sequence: TGTGCCAGCAGTTACTTCCCCGGGACGGAGGGGACTGAAGCTTTCTTT. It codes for CASSYFPGTEGTEAFF.

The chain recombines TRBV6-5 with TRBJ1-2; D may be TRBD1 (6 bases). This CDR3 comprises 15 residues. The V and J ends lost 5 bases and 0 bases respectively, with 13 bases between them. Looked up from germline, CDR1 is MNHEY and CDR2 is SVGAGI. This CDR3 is CASSPRQETNYGYTF. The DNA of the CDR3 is TGTGCCAGCAGTCCCAGACAGGAAACTAACTATGGCTACACCTTC.

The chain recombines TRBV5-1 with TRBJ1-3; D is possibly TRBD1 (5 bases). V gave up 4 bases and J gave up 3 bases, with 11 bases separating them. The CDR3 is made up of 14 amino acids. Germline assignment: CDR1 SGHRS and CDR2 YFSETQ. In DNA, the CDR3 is TGCGCCAGCAGCATAGGGGCAGGTGGAAACACCATATATTTT. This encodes CASSIGAGGNTIYF.

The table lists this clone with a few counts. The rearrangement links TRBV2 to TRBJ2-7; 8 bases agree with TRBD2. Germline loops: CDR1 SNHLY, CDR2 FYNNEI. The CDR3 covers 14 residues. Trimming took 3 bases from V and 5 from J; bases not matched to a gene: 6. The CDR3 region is CASSDGGGPHEQYF. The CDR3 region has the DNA TGTGCCAGCAGTGACGGCGGGGGGCCCCACGAGCAGTACTTC.

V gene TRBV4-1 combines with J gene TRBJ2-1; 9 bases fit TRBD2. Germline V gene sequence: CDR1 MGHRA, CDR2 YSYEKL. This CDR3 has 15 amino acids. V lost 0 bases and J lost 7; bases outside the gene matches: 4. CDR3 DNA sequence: TGCGCCAGCAGCCAAGATCTAGCGGGGAGGAATGAGCAGTTCTTC. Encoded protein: CASSQDLAGRNEQFF.

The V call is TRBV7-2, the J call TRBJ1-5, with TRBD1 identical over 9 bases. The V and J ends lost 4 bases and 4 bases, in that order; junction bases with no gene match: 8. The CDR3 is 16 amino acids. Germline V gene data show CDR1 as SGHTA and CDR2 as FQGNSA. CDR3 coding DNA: TGTGCCAGCAGCTCCTATGGGACAGGGCGGAATCAGCCCCAGCATTTT. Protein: CASSSYGTGRNQPQHF. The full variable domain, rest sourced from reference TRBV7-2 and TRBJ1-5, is GAGVSQSPSNKVTEKGKDVELRCDPISGHTALYWYRQSLGQGLEFLIYFQGNSAPDKSGLPSDRFSAERTGGSVSTLTIQRTQQEDSAVYLCASSSYGTGRNQPQHFGDGTRLSIL.

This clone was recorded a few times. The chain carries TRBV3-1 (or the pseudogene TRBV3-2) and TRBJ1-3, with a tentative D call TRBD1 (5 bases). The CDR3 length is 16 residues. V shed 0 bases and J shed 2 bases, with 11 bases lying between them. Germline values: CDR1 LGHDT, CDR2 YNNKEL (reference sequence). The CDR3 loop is CASSQDAAGAGNTIYF. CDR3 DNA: TGTGCCAGCAGCCAAGACGCGGCGGGGGCTGGAAACACCATATATTTT.

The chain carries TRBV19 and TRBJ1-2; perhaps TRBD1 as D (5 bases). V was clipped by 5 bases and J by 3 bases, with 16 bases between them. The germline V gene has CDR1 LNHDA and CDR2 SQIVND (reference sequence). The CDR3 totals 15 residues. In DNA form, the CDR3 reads TGTGCCAGTAGTCCACGAGGGACTCAGGACTATGGCTACACCTTC. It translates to CASSPRGTQDYGYTF.

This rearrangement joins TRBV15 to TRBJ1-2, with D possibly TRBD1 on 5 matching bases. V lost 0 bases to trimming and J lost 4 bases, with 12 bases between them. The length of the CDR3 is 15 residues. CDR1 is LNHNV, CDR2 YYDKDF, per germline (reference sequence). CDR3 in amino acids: CATSRDRGNGYGYTF. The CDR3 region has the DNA TGTGCCACCAGCAGAGATAGGGGAAACGGCTATGGCTACACCTTC.

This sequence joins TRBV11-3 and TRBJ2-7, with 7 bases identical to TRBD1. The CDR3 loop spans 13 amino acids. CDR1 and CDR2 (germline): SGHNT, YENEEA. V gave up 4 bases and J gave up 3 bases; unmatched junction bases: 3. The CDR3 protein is CASSSGQSYEQYF. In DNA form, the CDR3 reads TGTGCCAGCAGCTCGGGACAGAGCTACGAGCAGTACTTC. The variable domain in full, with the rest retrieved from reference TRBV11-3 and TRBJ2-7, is EAGVVQSPRYKIIEKKQPVAFWCNPISGHNTLYWYLQNLGQGPELLIRYENEEAVDDSQLPKDRFSAERLKGVDSTLKIQPAELGDSAVYLCASSSGQSYEQYFGPGTRLTVT.